This TCR beta chain was documented in a study of CD8+ T cells in alopecia areata. The overall study: Twice a day, 5 to 10 mg of oral tofacitinib was administered to treated patients. Treated patients' severity was scored by percentage of affected scalp area.

Documented treatment: oral pan-JAK inhibitor, 5-10 mg twice daily. This clone was counted only a few times. The sequencing template was cDNA reverse transcribed from extracted RNA. Measured with immunoSEQ multiplex PCR; TCRdb has only the in-frame clones, and not every one. The data show approximately 100,000 clones, with about 60% seen just once and about a sixth held by the top ten. The source material was CD8+ T cells sorted from blood, sampled at approximately week 56, from a patient treated with tofacitinib. The TCR comes from a human donor with alopecia areata.

The CDR3 DNA follows: TGTGCCAGCAACCCGAACACCGGGGAGCTGTTTTTT. It yields the protein CASNPNTGELFF. The V gene is TRBV9, the J gene TRBJ2-2; D gene uncertain. The length of the CDR3 is 12 residues. Germline V CDR1 and CDR2: SGDLS, YYNGEE. Between the trimmed V and J ends, which lost 6 bases and 0 bases, there was a span of 3 bases.